The T cell receptor beta chain under discussion was sequenced for a study of blood T cell repertoires in COVID-19. Study in general: Some COVID-19 samples were acute and others convalescent; all came from the United States, Italy and Spain.

As regards this clone: Other nucleotide sequences in the sample specify the same CDR3.

Using immunoSEQ multiplex PCR, the repertoire was profiled, and TCRdb retains in-frame clones only, with some absent. The sample shows some 490,000 clones, around 85% of them seen only once. Germline V CDR1 and CDR2: SNHLY, FYNNEI. Losses at the gene ends were 5 bases for V and 1 base for J; bases not matched to a gene: 1. This CDR3 is 13 amino acids long. The sequence was collected from a human donor in a cohort sampled during active COVID-19. The genes are TRBV2 and TRBJ1-1, with 7 bases aligning to TRBD1. The source material was peripheral blood. The CDR3 coding sequence is TGTGCCAGCAGTCGACAGGGGAACACTGAAGCTTTCTTT. Translated: CASSRQGNTEAFF.